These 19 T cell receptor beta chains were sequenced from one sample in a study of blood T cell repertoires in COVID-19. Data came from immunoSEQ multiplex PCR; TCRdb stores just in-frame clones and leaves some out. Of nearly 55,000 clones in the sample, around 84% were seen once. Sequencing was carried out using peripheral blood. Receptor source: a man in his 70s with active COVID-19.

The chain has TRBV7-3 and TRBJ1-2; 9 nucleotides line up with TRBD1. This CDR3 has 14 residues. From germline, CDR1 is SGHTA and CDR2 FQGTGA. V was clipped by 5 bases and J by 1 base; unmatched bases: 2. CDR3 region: CASSQDRGNYGYTF. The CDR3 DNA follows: TGTGCCAGCAGCCAGGACAGGGGTAACTATGGCTACACCTTC.

This chain's CDR3 is CASSSGQGANNSPLHF. The DNA for the CDR3 is TGTGCCAGTAGTAGTGGACAGGGGGCAAATAATTCACCCCTCCACTTT. V and J are TRBV19 and TRBJ1-6; the match to TRBD1 covers 11 bases. The germline V gene has CDR1 LNHDA and CDR2 SQIVND (reference sequence). V shed 4 bases and J 5 bases; nucleotides not matched to a gene: 4. The CDR3 consists of 16 residues.

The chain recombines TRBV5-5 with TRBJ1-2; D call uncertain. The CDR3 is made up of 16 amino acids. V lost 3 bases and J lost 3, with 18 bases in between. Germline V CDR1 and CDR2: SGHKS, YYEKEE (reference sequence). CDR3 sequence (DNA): TGTGCCAGCAGCTCCACCCCTAGAGAAGCTTACTATGGCTACACCTTC. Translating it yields CASSSTPREAYYGYTF.

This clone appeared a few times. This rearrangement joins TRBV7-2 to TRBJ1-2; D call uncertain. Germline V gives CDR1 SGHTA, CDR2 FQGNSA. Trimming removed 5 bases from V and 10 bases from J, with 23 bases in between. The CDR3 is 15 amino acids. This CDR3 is CASSPTLGGSKAYTF. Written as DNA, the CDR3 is TGTGCCAGCAGCCCCACGCTTGGAGGGAGTAAGGCCTACACCTTC.

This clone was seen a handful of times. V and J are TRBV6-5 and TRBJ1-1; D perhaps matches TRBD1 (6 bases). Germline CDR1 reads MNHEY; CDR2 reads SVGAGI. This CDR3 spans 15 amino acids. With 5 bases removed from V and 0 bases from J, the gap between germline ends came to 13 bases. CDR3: CASSPETGMNTEAFF. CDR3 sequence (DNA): TGTGCCAGCAGTCCAGAGACAGGAATGAACACTGAAGCTTTCTTT.

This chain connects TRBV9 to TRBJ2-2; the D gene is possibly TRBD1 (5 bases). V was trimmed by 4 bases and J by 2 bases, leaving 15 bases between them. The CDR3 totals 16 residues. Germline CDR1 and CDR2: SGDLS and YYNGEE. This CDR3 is CASSPTIGANTGELFF. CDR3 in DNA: TGTGCCAGCAGCCCCACTATAGGGGCCAACACCGGGGAGCTGTTTTTT.

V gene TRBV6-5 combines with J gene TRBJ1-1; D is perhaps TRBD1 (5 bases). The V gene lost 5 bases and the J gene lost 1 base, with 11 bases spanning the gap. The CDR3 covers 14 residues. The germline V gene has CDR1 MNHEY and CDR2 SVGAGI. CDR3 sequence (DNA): TGTGCCAGCAGTCGAGCGGGGGAGAACACTGAAGCTTTCTTT. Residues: CASSRAGENTEAFF.

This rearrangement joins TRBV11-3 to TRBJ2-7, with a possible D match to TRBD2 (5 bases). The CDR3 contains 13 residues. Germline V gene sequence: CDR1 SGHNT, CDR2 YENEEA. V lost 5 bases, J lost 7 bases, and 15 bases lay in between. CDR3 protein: CASSPPGVREQYF. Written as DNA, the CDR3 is TGTGCCAGCAGCCCCCCCGGGGTTAGAGAGCAGTACTTC.

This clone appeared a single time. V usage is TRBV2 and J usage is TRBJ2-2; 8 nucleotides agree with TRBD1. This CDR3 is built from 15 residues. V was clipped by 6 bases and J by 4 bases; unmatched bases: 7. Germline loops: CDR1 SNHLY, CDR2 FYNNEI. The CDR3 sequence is CASSYDRGPTGELFF. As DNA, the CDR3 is TGTGCCAGCAGCTATGACAGGGGACCCACCGGGGAGCTGTTTTTT.

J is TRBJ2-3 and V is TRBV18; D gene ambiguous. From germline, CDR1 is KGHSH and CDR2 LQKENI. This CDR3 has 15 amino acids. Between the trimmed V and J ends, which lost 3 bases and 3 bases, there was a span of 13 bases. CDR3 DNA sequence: TGTGCCAGCTCACCTGGTGGCCTCTCAACAGATACGCAGTATTTT. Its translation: CASSPGGLSTDTQYF.

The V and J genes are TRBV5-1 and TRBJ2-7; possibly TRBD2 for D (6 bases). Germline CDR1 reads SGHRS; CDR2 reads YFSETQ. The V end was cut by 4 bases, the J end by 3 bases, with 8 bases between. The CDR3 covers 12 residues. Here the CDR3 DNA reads TGCGCCAGCAGCACCGGGAGCTACGAGCAGTACTTC. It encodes CASSTGSYEQYF.

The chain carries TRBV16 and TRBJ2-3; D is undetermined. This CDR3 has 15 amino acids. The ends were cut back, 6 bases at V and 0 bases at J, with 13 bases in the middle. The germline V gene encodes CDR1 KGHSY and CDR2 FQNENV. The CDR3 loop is CASSRTFGSTDTQYF. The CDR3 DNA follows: TGTGCCAGCAGTCGCACCTTCGGTAGCACAGATACGCAGTATTTT.

CDR3 DNA: TGTGCCAGCAGCCGAAGACAGGGGGCGAGCTCCTACGAGCAGTACTTC. Residues: CASSRRQGASSYEQYF. The chain employs TRBV6-2 or TRBV6-3 and TRBJ2-7, with 10 bases aligning to TRBD1. This CDR3 spans 16 amino acids. Germline V lookup: CDR1 MNHEY, CDR2 SVGEGT. The junction had 8 bases not matched to a gene; V was cut back by 6 bases and J by 0 bases.

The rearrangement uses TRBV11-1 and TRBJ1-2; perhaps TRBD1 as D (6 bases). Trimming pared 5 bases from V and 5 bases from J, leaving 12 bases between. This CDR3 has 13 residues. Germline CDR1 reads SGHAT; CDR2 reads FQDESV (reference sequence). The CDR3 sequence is CASSPTQGYGYTF. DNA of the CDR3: TGTGCCAGCAGCCCCACCCAGGGGTATGGCTACACCTTC.

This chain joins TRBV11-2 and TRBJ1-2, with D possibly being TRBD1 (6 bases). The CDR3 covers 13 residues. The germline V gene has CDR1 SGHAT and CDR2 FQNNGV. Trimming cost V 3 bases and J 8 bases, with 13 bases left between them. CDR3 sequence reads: CASSFTGSTGYTF. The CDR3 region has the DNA TGTGCCAGCAGCTTTACAGGGTCTACGGGCTACACCTTC.

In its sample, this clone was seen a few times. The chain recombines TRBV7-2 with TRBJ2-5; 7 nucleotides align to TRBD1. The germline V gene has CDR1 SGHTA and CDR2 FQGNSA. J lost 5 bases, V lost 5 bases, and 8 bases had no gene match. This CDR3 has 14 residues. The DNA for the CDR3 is TGTGCCAGCAGCCCTATGACAGGGACCGAGACCCAGTACTTC. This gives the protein CASSPMTGTETQYF.

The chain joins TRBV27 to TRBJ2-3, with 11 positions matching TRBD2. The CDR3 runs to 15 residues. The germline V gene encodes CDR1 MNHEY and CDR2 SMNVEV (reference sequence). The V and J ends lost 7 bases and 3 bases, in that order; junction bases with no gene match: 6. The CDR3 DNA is TGTGCCAGCAACTTAGCGGGGGGGCCGACAGATACGCAGTATTTT. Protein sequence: CASNLAGGPTDTQYF.

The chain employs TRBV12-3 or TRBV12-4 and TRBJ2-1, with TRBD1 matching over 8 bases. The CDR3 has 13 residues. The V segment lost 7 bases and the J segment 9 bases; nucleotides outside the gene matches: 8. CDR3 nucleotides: TGTGCCAGCACCCAGGGGGCGCAGGGTGAGCAGTTCTTC. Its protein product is CASTQGAQGEQFF.

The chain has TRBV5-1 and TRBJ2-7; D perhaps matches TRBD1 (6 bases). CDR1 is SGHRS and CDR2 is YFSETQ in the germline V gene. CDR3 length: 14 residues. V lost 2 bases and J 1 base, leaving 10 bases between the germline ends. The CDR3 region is CASSFQGISYEQYF. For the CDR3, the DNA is TGCGCCAGCAGCTTCCAGGGGATATCCTACGAGCAGTACTTC.